The 17 T cell receptor beta chains listed next were all sequenced from one sample in a study of CD8+CD57+ T cells in acquired aplastic anemia. The TCR beta profiling, which covered VDJ combination and CDR3 sequence, was carried out using genomic DNA as the template. TCRdb processed the reads anew with MiXCR; each CDR3 protein has one entry. This sample has about 180,000 distinct CDR3 sequences, with around 45% found just once. The sequencing input was sorted CD4+, CD8+, or CD8+CD57+ T cells (not recorded which) from PBMCs. The receptors originated from a human donor in good health.

The CDR3 nucleotides are TGCGCCAGCAGGGGCGGGAGGGACTCCTACGAGCAGTACTTC. It is translated as CASRGGRDSYEQYF. This chain connects TRBV5-1 to TRBJ2-7; 9 positions match TRBD2. CDR3 size: 14 residues. Germline assignment: CDR1 SGHRS and CDR2 YFSETQ. V shed 5 bases and J 0 bases; nucleotides not matched to a gene: 3. The whole variable domain, remainder taken from reference TRBV5-1 and TRBJ2-7, is KAGVTQTPRYLIKTRGQQVTLSCSPISGHRSVSWYQQTPGQGLQFLFEYFSETQRNKGNFPGRFSGRQFSNSRSEMNVSTLELGDSALYLCASRGGRDSYEQYFGPGTRLTVT.

Of note for this clonotype: This may come from a read error, since a much larger clone is one base off. V is TRBV27 and J is TRBJ2-7; 7 bases are a match to TRBD1. Unmatched junction bases numbered 8, after V lost 6 bases and J lost 3 bases. Germline-derived CDR1 and CDR2 are MNHEY and SMNVEV (reference sequence). CDR3 length: 14 residues. CDR3 nucleotides: TGTGCCAGCAGGTTGACAGGGTGGGTCTACGAGCAGTACTTC. It specifies CASRLTGWVYEQYF.

In its sample, this clonotype was seen many times. The chain uses TRBV5-6 and TRBJ1-1; 7 nucleotides line up with TRBD1. CDR3 size: 15 residues. CDR1 is SGHDT, CDR2 YYEEEE, per germline. The junction had 5 bases not matched to a gene; V was cut back by 0 bases and J by 3 bases. CDR3 protein: CASSLGGTAYTEAFF. The CDR3 DNA reads as TGTGCCAGCAGCTTGGGAGGGACAGCTTACACTGAAGCTTTCTTT.

This clonotype appeared a few times. The chain recombines TRBV2 with TRBJ1-4; the D is unclear. Per the germline V gene, CDR1 is SNHLY and CDR2 is FYNNEI. Trimming pared 2 bases from V and 8 bases from J, leaving 9 bases between. This CDR3 is built from 13 residues. CDR3 nucleotides: TGTGCCAGCAGTGAATCACGGGTCGAAAAACTGTTTTTT. It yields the protein CASSESRVEKLFF.

There are many counts of this clonotype. CDR3 nucleotides: TGTGCCAGCAGTTTAGGACATGGTCGGGGGGGTCAGCCCCAGCATTTT. It specifies CASSLGHGRGGQPQHF. The rearrangement uses TRBV12-3 or TRBV12-4 and TRBJ1-5, with D possibly being TRBD1 (5 bases). V lost 1 base, J lost 6 bases, and 16 bases lay in between. CDR3 size: 16 residues.

The chain combines TRBV24-1 with TRBJ2-1; 13 bases line up with TRBD2. This CDR3 has 21 amino acids. After removal of 4 bases from V and 0 bases from J, the junction contained 14 bases not matched to a gene. CDR1 and CDR2 (germline): KGHDR, SFDVKD. The DNA for the CDR3 is TGTGCCACCAGTGACTCAAGGACTAGCGGGAGTAAACGGAGCTCCTACAATGAGCAGTTCTTC. Translating it yields CATSDSRTSGSKRSSYNEQFF.

This rearrangement joins TRBV25-1 to TRBJ2-7; 8 positions match TRBD2. From germline, CDR1 is MGHDK and CDR2 SYGVNS. V gave up 5 bases and J gave up 2 bases; unmatched junction bases: 5. The CDR3 extends over 14 amino acids. The CDR3 protein is CASSSRTSPYEQYF. The CDR3 DNA reads as TGTGCCAGCAGTTCGCGGACTAGCCCCTACGAGCAGTACTTC.

The J gene is TRBJ1-2, the V gene TRBV20-1; 10 positions agree with TRBD1. Trimming took 2 bases from V and 2 from J; bases not matched to a gene: 8. The CDR3 loop spans 16 amino acids. Germline V CDR1 and CDR2: DFQATT, SNEGSKA (reference sequence). The CDR3 loop reads CSARTTGGAGNYGYTF. DNA for the CDR3: TGCAGTGCTAGAACGACAGGGGGCGCGGGGAACTATGGCTACACCTTC.

The sample holds a few counts of this clonotype. The chain joins TRBV12-3 or TRBV12-4 to TRBJ2-7; either TRBD1 or TRBD2 may supply D (6 bases each). V was clipped by 8 bases and J by 1 base, with 12 bases between them. This CDR3 is 13 amino acids long. Written as DNA, the CDR3 is TGTGCCAGCGTGGGGGGCTTGTCCTACGAGCAGTACTTC. This gives the protein CASVGGLSYEQYF.

This clonotype has more than one count but fewer than ten. J is TRBJ1-1 and V is TRBV5-1; D is possibly TRBD1 (5 bases). Trimming pared 0 bases from V and 5 bases from J, leaving 11 bases between. CDR1 SGHRS and CDR2 YFSETQ come from the germline V gene. CDR3 length: 14 residues. The DNA for the CDR3 is TGCGCCAGCAGCTTGGCCGGGGGGGTAACTGAAGCTTTCTTT. Translating it yields CASSLAGGVTEAFF.

A note on this clonotype: A much bigger clone sits one base away, suggesting this may be a read error. The chain uses TRBV12-3 or TRBV12-4 and TRBJ2-2, with 7 bases fitting TRBD1. The CDR3 totals 11 residues. The CDR3 loop reads CASRDRVEPFF. The CDR3 nucleotides are TGTGCCAGCAGAGACAGGGTGGAGCCGTTTTTT.

This clonotype was detected ten times or more. V gene TRBV19 combines with J gene TRBJ1-5; tentative D call: TRBD1 (5 bases). Per germline, CDR1 LNHDA and CDR2 SQIVND (reference sequence). The CDR3 runs to 13 residues. The V end was cut by 4 bases, the J end by 6 bases, with 10 bases between. CDR3 coding DNA: TGTGCCAGTAGTAATCGGGGCCCTCAGCCCCAGCATTTT. Translating gives CASSNRGPQPQHF.

The chain combines TRBV7-3 with TRBJ1-3, with 9 bases matching TRBD1. Germline V gene data show CDR1 as SGHTA and CDR2 as FQGTGA. The ends lost 5 bases at V and 3 bases at J; junction bases unmatched: 5. The length of the CDR3 is 15 residues. The CDR3 here is CASSKTGGVGNTIYF. DNA for the CDR3: TGTGCCAGCAGCAAAACAGGGGGCGTTGGAAACACCATATATTTT.

This clonotype has a count of ten or more. The chain employs TRBV5-1 and TRBJ1-1; 9 bases align to TRBD1. V dropped 3 bases and J dropped 10; count of bases not matched to a gene: 10. The length of the CDR3 is 14 residues. Germline V gene lookup returns CDR1 SGHRS and CDR2 YFSETQ. The CDR3 coding sequence is TGCGCCAGCAGCTCAGTTACAGGGGGCGAGGTAGCTTTCTTT. Protein sequence: CASSSVTGGEVAFF.

This rearrangement joins TRBV7-8 to TRBJ1-2, with a tentative D call TRBD1 (6 bases). The CDR3 has 15 amino acids. Germline CDR1 is SGHVS and CDR2 is FQNEAQ. V was trimmed by 5 bases and J by 1 base, leaving 14 bases between them. The CDR3: CASSERDIRNYGYTF. The CDR3 nucleotides are TGTGCCAGCAGCGAAAGGGACATTCGTAACTATGGCTACACCTTC. Full variable domain (remainder filled in from reference TRBV7-8 and TRBJ1-2): GAGVSQSPRYKVAKRGQDVALRCDPISGHVSLFWYQQALGQGPEFLTYFQNEAQLDKSGLPSDRFFAERPEGSVSTLKIQRTQQEDSAVYLCASSERDIRNYGYTFGSGTRLTVV.

At least ten counts were recorded for this clonotype. The chain carries TRBV25-1 and TRBJ1-2; TRBD1 might be the D (6 bases). Germline CDR1 reads MGHDK; CDR2 reads SYGVNS. This CDR3 is 14 amino acids long. The V end was cut by 2 bases, the J end by 4 bases, with 11 bases between. CDR3 sequence: CASSEAGAAYGYTF. Here the CDR3 DNA reads TGTGCCAGCAGTGAAGCAGGGGCGGCCTATGGCTACACCTTC.

As regards this clonotype: A much more abundant neighbour one base away suggests this may be a read error. In this CDR3 the conserved last residue, phenylalanine or tryptophan, is missing, so a read error is likely. This chain uses TRBV11-3 with TRBJ2-3, with 10 bases that match TRBD1. The V gene's germline CDR1 is SGHNT and CDR2 YENEEA. This CDR3 region has 14 residues. Trimming at V came to 5 bases and at J to 4 bases, leaving 3 bases not matched to a gene. The CDR3: CASSRQGASDTQYL. CDR3 DNA sequence: TGTGCCAGCAGCCGACAGGGGGCCTCAGATACGCAGTATCTT.